Listed below are T cell receptor beta chains from one sample, sequenced in a study of T cells expressing NK-cell markers. From the 5' RACE reads, TCRdb lists one entry per CDR3 protein and no DNA. This sample contains about 540,000 distinct CDR3 sequences. The sample comprised blood T cells: a sorted CD56 or NKG2C T cell subset, CD4+ or CD8+ T cells, or bulk PBMC T cells (not recorded which). The receptors derive from a man aged 18 to 29 in good health. The CDR3 runs from the conserved cysteine through the conserved F or W.

TRBJ2-6	TRBV7-2	CASSPQGWANVLTF
TRBJ2-1	TRBV29-1	CSVGTGVPEQFF
TRBJ2-1	TRBV24-1	CATSDFSNGYEQFF
TRBJ1-1	TRBV29-1	CSVHLVGQFNTEAFF
TRBJ2-7	TRBV7-2	CASSSTRSHYEQYF
TRBJ1-1	TRBV7-9	CASSLEVPGARTEAFF
TRBJ2-5	TRBV10-2	CASSDGRGWQETQYF
TRBJ2-5	TRBV7-8	CASSRTSGGSETQYF
TRBJ1-1	TRBV6-1	CASSSLGRGMNTEAFF
TRBJ2-7	TRBV28	CASSFGGSYNEQYF
TRBJ2-1	TRBV29-1	CSVVGDRVQFF
TRBJ2-5	TRBV10-2	CASSEPGTGANQEETQYF
TRBJ1-5	TRBV20-1	CSAREGPDQPQHF
TRBJ2-2	TRBV12-3/TRBV12-4	CASSLALGSRALGTGELFF
TRBJ2-3	TRBV7-3	CASSLTGSSGRLPDGTDTQYF
TRBJ2-1	TRBV7-9	CASSAQGDEQFF
TRBJ2-7	TRBV20-1	CSARDPSTSGRASYEQYF
TRBJ2-7	TRBV20-1	CSARDGGTHPYEQYF
TRBJ2-7	TRBV2	CASSEGGTTQYFYEQYF
TRBJ2-1	TRBV5-1	CASSLEGPTPYNEQFF
TRBJ2-1	TRBV20-1	CSASAYRQSYNEQFF
TRBJ2-7	TRBV28	CASSPGTEAYEQYF
TRBJ2-7	TRBV15	CATSWDFLGEQYF
TRBJ2-3	TRBV7-9	CASSLGFSPVAQYF
TRBJ2-5	TRBV12-3/TRBV12-4	CASSPYRDSQETQYF
TRBJ2-1	TRBV27	CASSPRDRPSREQFF
TRBJ2-3	TRBV10-2	CASAGQVTDTQYF
TRBJ2-1	TRBV5-1	CASSFAETRAYNEQFF
TRBJ1-1	TRBV5-1	CASSPGGTEAFF
TRBJ2-2	TRBV29-1	CSVARATGELFF
TRBJ2-1	TRBV12-3/TRBV12-4	CASISRDPPGDEQFF
TRBJ2-1	TRBV5-4	CASSYPDGEQFF
TRBJ1-4	TRBV7-8	CASSLGDRGPEKLFF
TRBJ2-4	TRBV2	CASSDRGKNIQYF
TRBJ2-2	TRBV7-2	CASSKQGTLNTGELFF
TRBJ2-5	TRBV20-1	CSAIAAGGLEETQYF
TRBJ1-2	TRBV5-5	CASRSDPGAFEGYTF
TRBJ2-7	TRBV20-1	CSASRASGRVHEQYF